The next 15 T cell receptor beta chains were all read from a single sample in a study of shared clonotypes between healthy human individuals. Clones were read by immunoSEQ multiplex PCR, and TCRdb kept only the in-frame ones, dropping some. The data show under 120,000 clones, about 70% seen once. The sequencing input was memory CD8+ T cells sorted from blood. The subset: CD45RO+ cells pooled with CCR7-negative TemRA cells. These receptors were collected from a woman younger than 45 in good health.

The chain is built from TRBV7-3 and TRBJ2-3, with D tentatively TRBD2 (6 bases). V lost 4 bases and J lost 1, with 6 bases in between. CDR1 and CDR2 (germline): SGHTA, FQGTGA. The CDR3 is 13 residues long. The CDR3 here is CASSSGGTDTQYF. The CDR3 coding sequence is TGTGCCAGCAGCTCGGGGGGCACAGATACGCAGTATTTT.

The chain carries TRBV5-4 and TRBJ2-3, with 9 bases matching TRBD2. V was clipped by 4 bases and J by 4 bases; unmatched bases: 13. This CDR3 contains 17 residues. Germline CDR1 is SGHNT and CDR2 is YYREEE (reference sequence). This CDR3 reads CASSQTSSGIMADTQYF. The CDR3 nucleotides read TGTGCCAGCAGCCAAACTTCTAGCGGGATCATGGCAGATACGCAGTATTTT.

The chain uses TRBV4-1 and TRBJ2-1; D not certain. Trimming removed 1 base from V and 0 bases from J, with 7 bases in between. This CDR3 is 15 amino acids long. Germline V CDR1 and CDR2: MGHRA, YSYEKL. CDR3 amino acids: CASSQVDSSYNEQFF. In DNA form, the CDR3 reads TGCGCCAGCAGCCAAGTGGATTCCTCCTACAATGAGCAGTTCTTC.

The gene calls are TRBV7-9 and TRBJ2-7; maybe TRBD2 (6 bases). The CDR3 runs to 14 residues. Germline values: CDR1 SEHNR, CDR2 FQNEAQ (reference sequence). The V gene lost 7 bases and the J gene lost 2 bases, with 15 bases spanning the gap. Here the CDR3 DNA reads TGTGCCAGCACTCAGAAGGACTATACCTACGAGCAGTACTTC. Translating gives CASTQKDYTYEQYF.

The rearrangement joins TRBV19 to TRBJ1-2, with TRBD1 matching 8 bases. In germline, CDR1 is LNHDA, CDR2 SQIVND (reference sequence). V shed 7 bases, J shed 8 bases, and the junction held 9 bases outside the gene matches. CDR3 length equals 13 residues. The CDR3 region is CASTPDRVRGYTF. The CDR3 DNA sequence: TGTGCCAGTACCCCGGACAGGGTAAGAGGCTACACCTTC.

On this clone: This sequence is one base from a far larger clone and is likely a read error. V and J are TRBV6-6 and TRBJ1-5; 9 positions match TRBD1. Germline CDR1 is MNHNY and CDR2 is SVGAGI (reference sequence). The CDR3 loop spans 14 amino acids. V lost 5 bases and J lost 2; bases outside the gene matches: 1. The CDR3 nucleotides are TGTGCCAGCAGTGACAGGGGGGGCAATCAGCCCCAGCATTTT. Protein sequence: CASSDRGGNQPQHF.

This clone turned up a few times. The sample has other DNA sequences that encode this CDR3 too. In DNA, the CDR3 is TGTGCCAGCAGGGGACTAGCGGGACGGGGAGATACGCAGTATTTT. As protein: CASRGLAGRGDTQYF. The rearrangement uses TRBV2 and TRBJ2-3; 13 bases are a match to TRBD2. This CDR3 has 15 residues. Germline V gene data show CDR1 as SNHLY and CDR2 as FYNNEI. V shed 6 bases and J 5 bases; nucleotides not matched to a gene: 5.

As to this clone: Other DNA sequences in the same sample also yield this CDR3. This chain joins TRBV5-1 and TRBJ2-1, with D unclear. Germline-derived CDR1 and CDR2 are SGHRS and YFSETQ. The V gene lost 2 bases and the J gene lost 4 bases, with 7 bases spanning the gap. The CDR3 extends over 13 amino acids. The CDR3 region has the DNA TGCGCCAGCAGCTTAAACGGGTACAATGAGCAGTTCTTC. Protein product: CASSLNGYNEQFF. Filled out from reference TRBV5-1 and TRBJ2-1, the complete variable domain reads KAGVTQTPRYLIKTRGQQVTLSCSPISGHRSVSWYQQTPGQGLQFLFEYFSETQRNKGNFPGRFSGRQFSNSRSEMNVSTLELGDSALYLCASSLNGYNEQFFGPGTRLTVL.

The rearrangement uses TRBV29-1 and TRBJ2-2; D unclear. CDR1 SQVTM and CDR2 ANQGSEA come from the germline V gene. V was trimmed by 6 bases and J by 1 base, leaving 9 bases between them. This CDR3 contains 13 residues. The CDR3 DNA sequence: TGCAGCGTCGAACAGATGAACACCGGGGAGCTGTTTTTT. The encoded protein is CSVEQMNTGELFF.

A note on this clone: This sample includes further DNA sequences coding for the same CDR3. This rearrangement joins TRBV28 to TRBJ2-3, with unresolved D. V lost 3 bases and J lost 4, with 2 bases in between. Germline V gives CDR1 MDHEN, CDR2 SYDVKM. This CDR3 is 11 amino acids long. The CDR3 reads CASSLSDTQYF. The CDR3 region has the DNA TGTGCCAGCAGTTTGTCAGATACGCAGTATTTT.

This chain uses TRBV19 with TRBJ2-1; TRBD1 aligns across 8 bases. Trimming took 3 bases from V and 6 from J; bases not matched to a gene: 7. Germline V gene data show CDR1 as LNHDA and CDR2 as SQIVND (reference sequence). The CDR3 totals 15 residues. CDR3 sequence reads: CASSIVWTGTNEQFF. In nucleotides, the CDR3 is TGTGCCAGTAGTATTGTTTGGACAGGGACCAATGAGCAGTTCTTC.

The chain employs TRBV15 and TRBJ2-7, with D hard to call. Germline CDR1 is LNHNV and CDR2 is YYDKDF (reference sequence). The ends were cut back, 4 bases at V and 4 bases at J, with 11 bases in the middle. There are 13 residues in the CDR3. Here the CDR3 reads CATSNPPVYEQYF. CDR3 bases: TGTGCCACCAGCAACCCTCCGGTATACGAGCAGTACTTC.

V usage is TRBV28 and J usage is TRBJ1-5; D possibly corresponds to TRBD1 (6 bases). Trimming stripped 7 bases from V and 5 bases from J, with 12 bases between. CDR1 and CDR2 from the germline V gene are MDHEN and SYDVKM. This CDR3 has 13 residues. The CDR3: CASTERGYQPQHF. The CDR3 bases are TGTGCCAGCACGGAAAGGGGGTATCAGCCCCAGCATTTT.

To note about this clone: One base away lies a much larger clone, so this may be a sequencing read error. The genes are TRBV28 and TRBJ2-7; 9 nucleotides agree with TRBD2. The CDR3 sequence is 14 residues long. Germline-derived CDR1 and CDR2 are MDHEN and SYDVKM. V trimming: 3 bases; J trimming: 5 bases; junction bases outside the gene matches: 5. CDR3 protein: CASSFAGGLNEQYF. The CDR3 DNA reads TGTGCCAGCAGTTTTGCGGGAGGGCTCAACGAGCAGTACTTC.

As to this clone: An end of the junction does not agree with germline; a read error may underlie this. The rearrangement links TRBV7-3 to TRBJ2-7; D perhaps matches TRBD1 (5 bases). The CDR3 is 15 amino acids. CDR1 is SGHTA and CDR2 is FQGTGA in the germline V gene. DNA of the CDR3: TGTGCCCGCAGCTCGGACCAGGGTTTTCTATACGAGCAGTACTTC. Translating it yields CARSSDQGFLYEQYF. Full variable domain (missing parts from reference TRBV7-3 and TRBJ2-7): GAGVSQTPSNKVTEKGKYVELRCDPISGHTALYWYRQSLGQGPEFLIYFQGTGAADDSGLPNDRFFAVRPEGSVSTLKIQRTERGDSAVYLCARSSDQGFLYEQYFGPGTRLTVT.